This TCR beta chain comes out of a study of OX40 agonist ivuxolimab in advanced cancers. Study results and limitations: Compared with CD4+, CD8+ T cells on average had more expanded clones.

The assay was immunoSEQ multiplex PCR, and TCRdb's table has in-frame clones only and misses some. The sample records roughly 50,000 clones, roughly 90% being singletons. Autoimmune disease history or systemic immunosuppression disqualified patients. Germline assignment: CDR1 SGHTA and CDR2 FQGTGA. V lost 5 bases and J lost 11; bases outside the gene matches: 16. There are 15 residues in the CDR3. Notes on this clone: Its antigen is unidentified.

Sample: CD4+ or CD8+ T cells sorted from blood, taken in a trial of the OX40 agonist ivuxolimab. The clonotype comes from an adult with an advanced solid tumor such as melanoma, head and neck, liver or kidney cancer. This sequence joins TRBV7-3 and TRBJ1-1; 8 nucleotides align to TRBD1. The CDR3 spells CASSASGTGPFSAFF. The CDR3, as DNA: TGTGCCAGCAGCGCCTCCGGGACAGGTCCATTCTCGGCTTTCTTT.